This T cell receptor beta chain was obtained from a study of CD8 T cells in Susac syndrome. The CDR3 runs to 15 residues. Germline CDR1 reads SGHVS; CDR2 reads FQNEAQ. V was pared by 6 bases and J by 5 bases, with 19 bases between. The RNA, about 0.5 to 1 ug, was put through reverse transcription using random hexamers. One entry per CDR3 protein results from TCRdb running MiXCR on the immunoSEQ multiplex PCR reads. The sample carries approximately 110,000 distinct CDR3 sequences, 80% to 95% recorded once. The chain carries TRBV7-8 and TRBJ1-2; D might be TRBD1 (6 bases). The sequencing input was CD8+ T cells from PBMCs. This TCR was recovered from a human donor with multiple sclerosis. CDR3 loop: CASRPGVGGLYGYTF. The CDR3 DNA follows: TGTGCCAGCAGACCAGGAGTAGGGGGACTTTATGGCTACACCTTC.